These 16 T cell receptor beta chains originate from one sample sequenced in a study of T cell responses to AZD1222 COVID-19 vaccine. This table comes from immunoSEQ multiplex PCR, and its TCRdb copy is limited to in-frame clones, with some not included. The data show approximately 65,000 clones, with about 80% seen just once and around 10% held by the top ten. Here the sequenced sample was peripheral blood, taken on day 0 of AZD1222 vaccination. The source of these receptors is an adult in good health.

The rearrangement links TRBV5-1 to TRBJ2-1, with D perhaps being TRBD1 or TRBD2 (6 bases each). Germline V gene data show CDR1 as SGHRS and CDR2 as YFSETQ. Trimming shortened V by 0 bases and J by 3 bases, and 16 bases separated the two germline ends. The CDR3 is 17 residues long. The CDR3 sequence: CASSLGEDSQYYNEQFF. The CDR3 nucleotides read TGCGCCAGCAGCTTGGGGGAGGACAGCCAATACTACAATGAGCAGTTCTTC.

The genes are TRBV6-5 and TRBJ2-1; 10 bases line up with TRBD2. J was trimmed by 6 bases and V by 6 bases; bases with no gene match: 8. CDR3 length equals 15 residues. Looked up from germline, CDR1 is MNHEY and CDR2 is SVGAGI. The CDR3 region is CASSLQRGGPNEQFF. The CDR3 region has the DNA TGTGCCAGCAGCTTACAGCGGGGGGGGCCCAATGAGCAGTTCTTC.

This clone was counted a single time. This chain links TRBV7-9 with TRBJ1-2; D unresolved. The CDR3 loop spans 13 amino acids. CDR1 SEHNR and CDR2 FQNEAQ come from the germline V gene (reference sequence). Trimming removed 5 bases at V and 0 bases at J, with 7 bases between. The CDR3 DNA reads TGTGCCAGCAGCGATGGAGCTAACTATGGCTACACCTTC. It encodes CASSDGANYGYTF.

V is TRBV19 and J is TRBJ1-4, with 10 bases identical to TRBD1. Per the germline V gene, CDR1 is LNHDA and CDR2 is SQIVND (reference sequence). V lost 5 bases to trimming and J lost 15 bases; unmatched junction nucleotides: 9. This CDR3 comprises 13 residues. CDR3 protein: CASSFDTGTGVFF. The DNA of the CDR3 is TGTGCCAGTAGTTTCGACACCGGGACAGGGGTGTTTTTT.

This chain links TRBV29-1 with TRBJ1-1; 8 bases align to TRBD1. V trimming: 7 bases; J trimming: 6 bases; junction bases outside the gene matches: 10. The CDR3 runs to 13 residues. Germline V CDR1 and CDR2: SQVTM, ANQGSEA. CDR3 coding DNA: TGCAGCGGGCGATTGACAGGGGTCGCTGAAGCTTTCTTT. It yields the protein CSGRLTGVAEAFF.

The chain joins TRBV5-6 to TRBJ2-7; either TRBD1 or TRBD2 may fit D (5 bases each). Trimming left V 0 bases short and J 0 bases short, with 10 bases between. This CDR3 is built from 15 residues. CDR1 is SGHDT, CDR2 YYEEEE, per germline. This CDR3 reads CASSLVSGRSYEQYF. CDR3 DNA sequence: TGTGCCAGCAGCTTGGTTTCGGGGCGCTCCTACGAGCAGTACTTC.

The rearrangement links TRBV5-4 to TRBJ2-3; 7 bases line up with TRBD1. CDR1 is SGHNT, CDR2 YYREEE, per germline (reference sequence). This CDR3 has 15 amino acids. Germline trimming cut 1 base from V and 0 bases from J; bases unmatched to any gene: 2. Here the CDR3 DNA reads TGTGCCAGCAGCTTGTTACAGGGGAGCACAGATACGCAGTATTTT. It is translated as CASSLLQGSTDTQYF.

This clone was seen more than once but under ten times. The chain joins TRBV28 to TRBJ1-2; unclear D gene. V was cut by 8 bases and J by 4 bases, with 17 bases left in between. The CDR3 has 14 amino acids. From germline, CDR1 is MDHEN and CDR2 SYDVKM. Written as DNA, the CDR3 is TGTGCCAGCCGGCTCGCGGGTAGGCTCTATGGCTACACCTTC. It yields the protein CASRLAGRLYGYTF.

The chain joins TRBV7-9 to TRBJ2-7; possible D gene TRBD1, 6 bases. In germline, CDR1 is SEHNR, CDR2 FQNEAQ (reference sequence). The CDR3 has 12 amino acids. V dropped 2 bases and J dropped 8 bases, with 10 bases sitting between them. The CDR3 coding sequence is TGTGCCAGCAGCTTAAACCGGGACAAGCAGTACTTC. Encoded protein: CASSLNRDKQYF. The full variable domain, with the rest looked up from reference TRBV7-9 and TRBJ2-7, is DTGVSQNPRHKITKRGQNVTFRCDPISEHNRLYWYRQTLGQGPEFLTYFQNEAQLEKSRLLSDRFSAERPKGSFSTLEIQRTEQGDSAMYLCASSLNRDKQYFGPGTRLTVT.

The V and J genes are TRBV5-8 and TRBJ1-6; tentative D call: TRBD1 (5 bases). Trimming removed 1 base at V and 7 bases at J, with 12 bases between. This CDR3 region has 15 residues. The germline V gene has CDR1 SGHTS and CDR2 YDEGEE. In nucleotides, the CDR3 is TGTGCCAGCAGCTTGATAGGGGCGCGGAATTCACCCCTCCACTTT. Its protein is CASSLIGARNSPLHF.

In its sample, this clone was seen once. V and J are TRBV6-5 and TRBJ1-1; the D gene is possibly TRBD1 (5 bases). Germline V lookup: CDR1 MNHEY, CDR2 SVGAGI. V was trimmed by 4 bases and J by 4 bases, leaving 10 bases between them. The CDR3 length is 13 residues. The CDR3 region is CASSSVGGTEAFF. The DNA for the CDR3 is TGTGCCAGCAGTTCCGTGGGGGGCACTGAAGCTTTCTTT.

For the CDR3, the DNA is TGTGCCAGCAGTTACCGCGGACAGGCCAATCAGCCCCAGCATTTT. Protein: CASSYRGQANQPQHF. The V call is TRBV6-5, the J call TRBJ1-5; 7 nucleotides line up with TRBD1. CDR3 size: 15 residues. CDR1 and CDR2 from the germline V gene are MNHEY and SVGAGI. The V gene end was trimmed by 2 bases and the J gene end by 3 bases; junction bases not matched to a gene: 4.

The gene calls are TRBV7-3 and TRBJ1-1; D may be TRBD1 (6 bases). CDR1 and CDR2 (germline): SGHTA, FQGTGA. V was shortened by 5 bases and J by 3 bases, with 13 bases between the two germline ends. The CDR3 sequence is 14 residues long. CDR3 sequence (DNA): TGTGCCAGCAGCCCAAGAAGGGGGTACACTGAAGCTTTCTTT. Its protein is CASSPRRGYTEAFF.

This chain's CDR3 is CASSYEASGVQETQYF. DNA for the CDR3: TGTGCCAGCAGTTATGAGGCTAGCGGGGTACAAGAGACCCAGTACTTC. The genes are TRBV6-2 or TRBV6-3 and TRBJ2-5; TRBD2 aligns across 9 bases. The germline CDR1 and CDR2 sequences are MNHEY and SVGEGT. Germline trimming cut 3 bases from V and 2 bases from J; bases unmatched to any gene: 7. The CDR3 contains 16 residues.

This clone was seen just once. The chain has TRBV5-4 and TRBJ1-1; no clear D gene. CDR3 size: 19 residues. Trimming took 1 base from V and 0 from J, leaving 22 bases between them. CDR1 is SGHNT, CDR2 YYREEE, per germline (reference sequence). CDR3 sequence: CASSLLSFVTTTMNTEAFF. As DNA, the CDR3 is TGTGCCAGCAGCTTGCTTAGCTTCGTCACTACTACTATGAACACTGAAGCTTTCTTT.

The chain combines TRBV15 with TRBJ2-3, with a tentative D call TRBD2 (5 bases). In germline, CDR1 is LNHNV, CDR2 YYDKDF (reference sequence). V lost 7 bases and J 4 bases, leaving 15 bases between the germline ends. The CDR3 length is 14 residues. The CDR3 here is CATILSARPDTQYF. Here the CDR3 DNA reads TGTGCCACCATACTTAGCGCGCGTCCAGATACGCAGTATTTT.